Following are 22 T cell receptor beta chains from one sample sequenced in a study of OX40 agonist ivuxolimab in advanced cancers. Here immunoSEQ multiplex PCR was the method, and the copy in TCRdb shows in-frame clones only, minus some. In the table there are about 64,000 clones, approximately 90% of which are singletons. This sample comprised CD4+ or CD8+ T cells sorted from blood, obtained in a trial of the OX40 agonist ivuxolimab. The receptors here all came from an adult with an advanced solid tumor such as melanoma, head and neck, liver or kidney cancer.

The table lists this clone with a count of one. The chain combines TRBV7-6 with TRBJ2-3; no clear D. Germline values: CDR1 SGHVS, CDR2 FNYEAQ. The V end was cut by 2 bases, the J end by 6 bases, with 9 bases between. The CDR3 loop spans 13 amino acids. The CDR3 reads CASSLTLGDTQYF. CDR3 coding DNA: TGTGCCAGCAGCTTAACCCTAGGGGATACGCAGTATTTT.

Comment on this clone: Other DNA sequences from this sample encode an identical CDR3 as well. The V call is TRBV30, the J call TRBJ2-7; D possibly matches TRBD1 or TRBD2 (6 bases each). Trimming left V 3 bases short and J 4 bases short, with 25 bases between. This CDR3 comprises 17 residues. Germline CDR1 GTSNPN, CDR2 SVGIG (reference sequence). The CDR3 here is CAWREPPGATKVYEQYF. The CDR3 DNA reads as TGTGCCTGGAGAGAGCCCCCGGGGGCCACAAAGGTATACGAGCAGTACTTC. Filled out from reference TRBV30 and TRBJ2-7, the complete variable domain reads SQTIHQWPATLVQPVGSPLSLECTVEGTSNPNLYWYRQAAGRGLQLLFYSVGIGQISSEVPQNLSASRPQDRQFILSSKKLLLSDSGFYLCAWREPPGATKVYEQYFGPGTRLTVT.

The rearrangement joins TRBV29-1 to TRBJ2-1, with TRBD1 as a possible D gene (6 bases). The length of the CDR3 is 14 residues. Germline CDR1 and CDR2: SQVTM and ANQGSEA. Trimming cost V 7 bases and J 4 bases, with 17 bases left between them. In nucleotides, the CDR3 is TGCAGCGACCTACAGGGTCACGGGTACAATGAGCAGTTCTTC. Amino acid sequence: CSDLQGHGYNEQFF.

This chain's CDR3 is CASSFTGNTEAFF. The CDR3 nucleotides read TGTGCCAGCAGTTTCACCGGGAACACTGAAGCTTTCTTT. V gene TRBV6-1 combines with J gene TRBJ1-1; no firm D call. The V gene lost 5 bases and the J gene lost 1 base, with 8 bases spanning the gap. The CDR3 is 13 residues long. Per the germline V gene, CDR1 is MNHNS and CDR2 is SASEGT.

This clone was picked up one time. The chain joins TRBV2 to TRBJ1-5; maybe TRBD1 (6 bases). The CDR3 is made up of 15 amino acids. The germline gives CDR1 SNHLY, CDR2 FYNNEI. Trimming took off 4 bases at V and 0 bases at J, with 10 bases between the two ends. The DNA of the CDR3 is TGTGCCAGCAGTGGGACAGTGTATAGCAATCAGCCCCAGCATTTT. Translated: CASSGTVYSNQPQHF.

The chain links TRBV30 to TRBJ2-7; 12 bases match TRBD2. V trimming: 2 bases; J trimming: 1 base; junction bases outside the gene matches: 3. This CDR3 region has 15 residues. Germline V CDR1 and CDR2: GTSNPN, SVGIG (reference sequence). DNA of the CDR3: TGTGCCTGGAGTTCAGGACTAGCGGGATCCTACGAGCAGTACTTC. Residues: CAWSSGLAGSYEQYF.

The V and J genes are TRBV9 and TRBJ2-7; 8 bases map to TRBD2. Losses at the gene ends were 3 bases for V and 4 bases for J; bases not matched to a gene: 12. The CDR3 is made up of 16 amino acids. CDR1 and CDR2 (germline): SGDLS, YYNGEE. The CDR3 nucleotides are TGTGCCAGCAGCGAGCCCCGCCGGGAGGGCCCGTACGAGCAGTACTTC. This codes for CASSEPRREGPYEQYF. Drawing the rest from reference TRBV9 and TRBJ2-7, the complete variable domain is DSGVTQTPKHLITATGQRVTLRCSPRSGDLSVYWYQQSLDQGLQFLIQYYNGEERAKGNILERFSAQQFPDLHSELNLSSLELGDSALYFCASSEPRREGPYEQYFGPGTRLTVT.

About this clone: Because the CDR3's place on the DNA is in doubt, the DNA is left out and the CDR3 is given as listed by TCRdb. The rearrangement joins TRBV11-1 to TRBJ2-2; TRBD2 was called by the table and not checked on the DNA. CDR1 and CDR2 from the germline V gene are SGHAT and FQDESV (reference sequence). The CDR3 is 14 residues long, ends included. CDR3 residues: CASSLFLYTGELFF.

The chain links TRBV10-3 to TRBJ2-5; TRBD2 matches 13 bases. The CDR3 contains 17 residues. Germline V lookup: CDR1 ENHRY, CDR2 SYGVKD. The V segment lost 8 bases and the J segment 1 base; nucleotides outside the gene matches: 10. DNA of the CDR3: TGTGCCATCTCTCCAGGGACTAGCGGGACGACCCAAGAGACCCAGTACTTC. Amino acid sequence: CAISPGTSGTTQETQYF.

The V call is TRBV7-8, the J call TRBJ2-7, with 8 bases aligning to TRBD1. V trimming: 2 bases; J trimming: 7 bases; junction bases outside the gene matches: 7. The CDR3 length is 14 residues. Germline assignment: CDR1 SGHVS and CDR2 FQNEAQ. This CDR3 reads CASSLNQGAGEQYF. The CDR3 DNA reads as TGTGCCAGCAGCTTAAACCAGGGGGCAGGAGAGCAGTACTTC.

The genes are TRBV5-4 and TRBJ2-4, with TRBD2 identical over 8 bases. V was pared by 4 bases and J by 5 bases, with 11 bases of the junction left unmatched. CDR3 length: 16 residues. Per the germline V gene, CDR1 is SGHNT and CDR2 is YYREEE (reference sequence). The DNA of the CDR3 is TGTGCCAGCAGCCCCGGTGGACTAGCAAGCCAAAACATTCAGTACTTC. Translating it yields CASSPGGLASQNIQYF.

The chain couples TRBV27 to TRBJ2-1; D perhaps matches TRBD1 (6 bases). Germline-derived CDR1 and CDR2 are MNHEY and SMNVEV (reference sequence). The CDR3 has 16 residues. V was cut by 6 bases and J by 0 bases, with 15 bases left in between. The CDR3 here is CASSPQGPSSYNEQFF. As DNA, the CDR3 is TGTGCCAGCAGCCCACAGGGTCCCAGCTCCTACAATGAGCAGTTCTTC.

This sequence joins TRBV6-6 and TRBJ2-7, with 7 positions matching TRBD1. The CDR3 spans 12 residues. V lost 5 bases and J lost 7; bases outside the gene matches: 5. Germline V CDR1 and CDR2: MNHNY, SVGAGI (reference sequence). The CDR3 sequence is CASSRDSSEQYF. CDR3 bases: TGTGCCAGCAGTCGGGACAGCTCAGAGCAGTACTTC.

The chain has TRBV7-2 and TRBJ2-3; D is ambiguous. V shed 5 bases and J shed 7 bases, with 10 bases lying between them. CDR3 length: 12 amino acids. Germline-derived CDR1 and CDR2 are SGHTA and FQGNSA. Here the CDR3 reads CASSPDLNTQYF. CDR3 DNA: TGTGCCAGCAGCCCAGATCTGAATACGCAGTATTTT.

In nucleotides, the CDR3 is TGCGCCAGCAGTCAATCTGCCAGGGGGATTACTGAAGCTTTCTTT. This gives the protein CASSQSARGITEAFF. This rearrangement joins TRBV23-1 to TRBJ1-1; 7 nucleotides line up with TRBD1. TRBV23-1 has ORF status, its function being uncertain. V dropped 0 bases and J dropped 5; count of bases not matched to a gene: 6. There are 15 residues in the CDR3.

This clone was seen a few times. This chain connects TRBV14 to TRBJ2-5; 8 bases are a match to TRBD2. Germline lookup yields CDR1 SGHDN and CDR2 FVKESK. V was pared by 0 bases and J by 5 bases, with 5 bases of the junction left unmatched. The CDR3 covers 15 residues. The CDR3 is CASSQEGGRTETQYF. In DNA, the CDR3 is TGTGCCAGCAGCCAAGAGGGCGGGAGGACGGAGACCCAGTACTTC. Supplemented by reference TRBV14 and TRBJ2-5, the full variable domain reads EAGVTQFPSHSVIEKGQTVTLRCDPISGHDNLYWYRRVMGKEIKFLLHFVKESKQDESGMPNNRFLAERTGGTYSTLKVQPAELEDSGVYFCASSQEGGRTETQYFGPGTRLLVL.

The chain joins TRBV2 to TRBJ1-3; maybe TRBD1 (6 bases). Per germline, CDR1 SNHLY and CDR2 FYNNEI. Deletions cut 5 bases from V and 0 bases from J, with 11 bases between. This CDR3 is built from 15 residues. The CDR3 here is CASSWTATSGNTIYF. Here the CDR3 DNA reads TGTGCCAGCAGTTGGACAGCCACCTCTGGAAACACCATATATTTT. Full variable domain (missing parts from reference TRBV2 and TRBJ1-3): EPEVTQTPSHQVTQMGQEVILRCVPISNHLYFYWYRQILGQKVEFLVSFYNNEISEKSEIFDDQFSVERPDGSNFTLKIRSTKLEDSAMYFCASSWTATSGNTIYFGEGSWLTVV.

The chain couples TRBV4-3 to TRBJ1-2; 7 bases agree with TRBD1. Per the germline V gene, CDR1 is LGHNA and CDR2 is YSLEER. The J segment lost 6 bases and the V segment lost 2 bases, leaving 9 bases of the junction unmatched. The length of the CDR3 is 15 residues. CDR3 in amino acids: CASSQTPGTANGYTF. CDR3 nucleotide sequence: TGCGCCAGCAGCCAAACCCCCGGGACAGCAAATGGCTACACCTTC.

The chain couples TRBV29-1 to TRBJ2-3; 8 positions agree with TRBD1. The germline V gene has CDR1 SQVTM and CDR2 ANQGSEA. The CDR3 extends over 12 amino acids. Trimming removed 8 bases from V and 4 bases from J; junction bases left unmatched: 5. CDR3 amino acids: CSSMTGADTQYF. The CDR3, as DNA: TGCAGCTCAATGACAGGGGCAGATACGCAGTATTTT.

The chain combines TRBV7-2 with TRBJ2-1; the match to TRBD2 covers 12 bases. CDR1 SGHTA and CDR2 FQGNSA come from the germline V gene. CDR3 size: 15 residues. V was clipped by 3 bases and J by 6 bases; unmatched bases: 3. CDR3 nucleotide sequence: TGTGCCAGCAGCTTTCTAGCGGGAGGGCCCAATGAGCAGTTCTTC. Amino acids: CASSFLAGGPNEQFF.

This chain uses TRBV27 with TRBJ2-3, with 8 bases that match TRBD2. CDR1 and CDR2 (germline): MNHEY, SMNVEV (reference sequence). V lost 2 bases and J lost 6; bases outside the gene matches: 4. This CDR3 is built from 14 residues. This CDR3 is CASSLRGGRDTQYF. CDR3 sequence (DNA): TGTGCCAGCAGTTTACGGGGGGGGAGGGATACGCAGTATTTT.

V usage is TRBV10-3 and J usage is TRBJ1-3, with TRBD1 matching 8 bases. The CDR3 is 17 amino acids. The junction had 17 bases not matched to a gene; V was cut back by 4 bases and J by 9 bases. The germline V gene has CDR1 ENHRY and CDR2 SYGVKD. The CDR3 bases are TGTGCCATCAGTGCCCAGGACAGGGTGAAAGTTAGAGGCACCATATATTTT. The encoded protein is CAISAQDRVKVRGTIYF.